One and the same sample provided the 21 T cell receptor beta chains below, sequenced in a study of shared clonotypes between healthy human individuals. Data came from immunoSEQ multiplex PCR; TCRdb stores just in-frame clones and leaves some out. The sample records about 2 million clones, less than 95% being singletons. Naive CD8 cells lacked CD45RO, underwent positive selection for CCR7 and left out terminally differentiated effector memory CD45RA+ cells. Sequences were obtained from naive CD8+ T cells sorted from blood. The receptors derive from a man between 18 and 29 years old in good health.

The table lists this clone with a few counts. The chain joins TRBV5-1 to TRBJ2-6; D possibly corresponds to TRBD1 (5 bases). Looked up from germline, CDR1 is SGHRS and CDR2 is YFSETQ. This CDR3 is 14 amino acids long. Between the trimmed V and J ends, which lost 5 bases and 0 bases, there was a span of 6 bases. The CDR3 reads CASSTGSGANVLTF. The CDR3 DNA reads TGCGCCAGCAGTACAGGCTCTGGGGCCAACGTCCTGACTTTC.

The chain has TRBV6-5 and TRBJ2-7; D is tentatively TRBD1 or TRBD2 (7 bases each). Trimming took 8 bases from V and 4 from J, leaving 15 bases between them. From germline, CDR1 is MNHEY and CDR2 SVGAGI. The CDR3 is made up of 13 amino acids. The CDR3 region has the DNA TGTGCCAGCCAGGGGGGGCAAAGGTACGAGCAGTACTTC. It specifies CASQGGQRYEQYF.

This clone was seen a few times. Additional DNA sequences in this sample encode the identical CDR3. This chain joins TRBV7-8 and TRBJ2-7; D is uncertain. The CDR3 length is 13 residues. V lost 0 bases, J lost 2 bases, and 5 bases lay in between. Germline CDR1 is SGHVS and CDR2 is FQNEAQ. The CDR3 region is CASSLAQPYEQYF. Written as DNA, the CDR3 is TGTGCCAGCAGCTTAGCCCAGCCCTACGAGCAGTACTTC.

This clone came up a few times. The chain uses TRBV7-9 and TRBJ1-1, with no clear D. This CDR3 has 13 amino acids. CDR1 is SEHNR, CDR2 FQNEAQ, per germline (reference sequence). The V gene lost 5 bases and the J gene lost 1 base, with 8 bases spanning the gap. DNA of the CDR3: TGTGCCAGCAGCGAATCAACGAACACTGAAGCTTTCTTT. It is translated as CASSESTNTEAFF.

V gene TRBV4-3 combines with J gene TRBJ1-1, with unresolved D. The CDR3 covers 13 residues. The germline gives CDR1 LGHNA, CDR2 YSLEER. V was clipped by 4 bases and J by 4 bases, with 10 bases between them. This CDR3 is CASSLQGSTEAFF. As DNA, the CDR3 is TGCGCCAGCAGCCTCCAAGGCAGCACTGAAGCTTTCTTT.

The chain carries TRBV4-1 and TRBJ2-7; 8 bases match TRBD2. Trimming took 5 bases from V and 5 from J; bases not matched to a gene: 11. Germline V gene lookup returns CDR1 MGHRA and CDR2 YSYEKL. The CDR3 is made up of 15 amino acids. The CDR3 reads CASSYQAGGLNEQYF. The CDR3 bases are TGCGCCAGCAGCTATCAGGCGGGGGGCCTTAACGAGCAGTACTTC.

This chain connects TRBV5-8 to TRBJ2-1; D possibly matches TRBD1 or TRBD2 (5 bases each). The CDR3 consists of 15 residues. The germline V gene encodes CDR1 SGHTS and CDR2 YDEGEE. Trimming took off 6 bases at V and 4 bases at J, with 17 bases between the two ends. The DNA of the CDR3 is TGTGCCAGCACCTACGGGACGGCCTCGTACAATGAGCAGTTCTTC. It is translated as CASTYGTASYNEQFF.

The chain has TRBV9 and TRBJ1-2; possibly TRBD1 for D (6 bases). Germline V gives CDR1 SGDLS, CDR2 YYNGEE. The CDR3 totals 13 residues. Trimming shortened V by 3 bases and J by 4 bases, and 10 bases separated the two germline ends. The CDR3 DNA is TGTGCCAGCAGCGACGGGACAATCTATGGCTACACCTTC. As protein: CASSDGTIYGYTF. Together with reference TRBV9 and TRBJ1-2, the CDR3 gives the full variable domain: DSGVTQTPKHLITATGQRVTLRCSPRSGDLSVYWYQQSLDQGLQFLIQYYNGEERAKGNILERFSAQQFPDLHSELNLSSLELGDSALYFCASSDGTIYGYTFGSGTRLTVV.

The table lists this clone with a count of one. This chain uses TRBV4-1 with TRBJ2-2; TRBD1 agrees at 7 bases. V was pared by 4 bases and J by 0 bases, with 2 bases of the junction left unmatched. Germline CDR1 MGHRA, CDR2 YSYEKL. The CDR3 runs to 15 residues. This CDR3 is CASSPGTANTGELFF. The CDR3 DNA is TGCGCCAGCAGCCCCGGGACAGCGAACACCGGGGAGCTGTTTTTT.

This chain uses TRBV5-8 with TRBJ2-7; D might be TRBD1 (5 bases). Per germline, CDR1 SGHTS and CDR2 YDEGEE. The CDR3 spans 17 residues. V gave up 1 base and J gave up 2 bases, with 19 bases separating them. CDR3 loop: CASSLPGWAGITYEQYF. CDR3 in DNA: TGTGCCAGCAGCTTGCCCGGGTGGGCAGGGATCACCTACGAGCAGTACTTC. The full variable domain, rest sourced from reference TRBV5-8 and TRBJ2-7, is EAGVTQSPTHLIKTRGQQATLRCSPISGHTSVYWYQQALGLGLQFLLWYDEGEERNRGNFPPRFSGRQFPNYSSELNVNALELEDSALYLCASSLPGWAGITYEQYFGPGTRLTVT.

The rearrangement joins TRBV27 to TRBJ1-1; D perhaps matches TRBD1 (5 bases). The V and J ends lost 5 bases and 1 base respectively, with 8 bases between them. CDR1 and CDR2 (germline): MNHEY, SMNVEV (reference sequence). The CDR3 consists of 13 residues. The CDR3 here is CASSNGGNTEAFF. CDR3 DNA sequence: TGTGCCAGCAGTAATGGGGGGAACACTGAAGCTTTCTTT.

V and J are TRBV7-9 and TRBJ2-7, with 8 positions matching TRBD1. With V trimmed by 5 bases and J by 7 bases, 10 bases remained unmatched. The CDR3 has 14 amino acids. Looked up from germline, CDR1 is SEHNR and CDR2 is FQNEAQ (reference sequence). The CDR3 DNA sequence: TGTGCCAGCAGCCGGTGGACAGGGCCGGAAGAGCAGTACTTC. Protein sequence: CASSRWTGPEEQYF.

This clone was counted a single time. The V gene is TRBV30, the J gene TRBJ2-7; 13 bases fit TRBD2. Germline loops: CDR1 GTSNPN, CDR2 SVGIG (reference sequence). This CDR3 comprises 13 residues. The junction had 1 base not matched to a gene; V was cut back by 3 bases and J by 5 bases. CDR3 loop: CAWRLAGGNEQYF. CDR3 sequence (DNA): TGTGCCTGGAGACTAGCGGGAGGGAACGAGCAGTACTTC. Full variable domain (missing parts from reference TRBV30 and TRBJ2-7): SQTIHQWPATLVQPVGSPLSLECTVEGTSNPNLYWYRQAAGRGLQLLFYSVGIGQISSEVPQNLSASRPQDRQFILSSKKLLLSDSGFYLCAWRLAGGNEQYFGPGTRLTVT.

The CDR3 DNA reads TGTGCCAGCAGCCCGTCGGAGGGGTTCCTTTCCTATGGCTACACCTTC. Amino acid sequence: CASSPSEGFLSYGYTF. J is TRBJ1-2 and V is TRBV13, with D possibly TRBD1 on 5 matching bases. Germline loops: CDR1 PRHDT, CDR2 FYEKMQ (reference sequence). There are 16 residues in the CDR3. Deletions cut 5 bases from V and 4 bases from J, with 20 bases between.

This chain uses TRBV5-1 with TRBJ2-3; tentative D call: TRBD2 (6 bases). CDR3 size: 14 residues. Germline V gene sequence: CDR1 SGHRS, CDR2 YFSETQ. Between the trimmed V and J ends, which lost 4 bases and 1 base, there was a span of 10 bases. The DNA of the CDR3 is TGCGCCAGCAGCGGAGGGCAGGGCACAGATACGCAGTATTTT. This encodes CASSGGQGTDTQYF.

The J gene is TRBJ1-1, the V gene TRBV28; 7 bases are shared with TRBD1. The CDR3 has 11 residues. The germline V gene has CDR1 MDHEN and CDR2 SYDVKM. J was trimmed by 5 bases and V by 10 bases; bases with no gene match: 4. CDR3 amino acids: CAIQGGTEAFF. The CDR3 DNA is TGTGCCATCCAGGGGGGGACTGAAGCTTTCTTT.

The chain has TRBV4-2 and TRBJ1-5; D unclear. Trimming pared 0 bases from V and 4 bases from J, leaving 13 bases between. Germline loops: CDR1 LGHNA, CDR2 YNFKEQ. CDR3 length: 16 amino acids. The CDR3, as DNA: TGTGCCAGCAGCCAAGACCTCAGCAGTAATAATCAGCCCCAGCATTTT. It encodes CASSQDLSSNNQPQHF.

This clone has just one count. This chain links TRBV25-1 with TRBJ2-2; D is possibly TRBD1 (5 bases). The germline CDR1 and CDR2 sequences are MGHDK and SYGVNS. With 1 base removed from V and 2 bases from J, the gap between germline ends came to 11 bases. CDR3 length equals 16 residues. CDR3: CASSEWQTDNTGELFF. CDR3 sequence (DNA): TGTGCCAGCAGTGAATGGCAGACAGATAACACCGGGGAGCTGTTTTTT. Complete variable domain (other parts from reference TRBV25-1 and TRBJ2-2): EADIYQTPRYLVIGTGKKITLECSQTMGHDKMYWYQQDPGMELHLIHYSYGVNSTEKGDLSSESTVSRIRTEHFPLTLESARPSHTSQYLCASSEWQTDNTGELFFGEGSRLTVL.

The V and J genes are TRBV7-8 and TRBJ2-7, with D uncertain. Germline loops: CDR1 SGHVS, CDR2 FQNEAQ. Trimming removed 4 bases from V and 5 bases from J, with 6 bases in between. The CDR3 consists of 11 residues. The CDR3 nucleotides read TGTGCCAGCAGCTCCCCTCACGAGCAGTACTTC. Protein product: CASSSPHEQYF.

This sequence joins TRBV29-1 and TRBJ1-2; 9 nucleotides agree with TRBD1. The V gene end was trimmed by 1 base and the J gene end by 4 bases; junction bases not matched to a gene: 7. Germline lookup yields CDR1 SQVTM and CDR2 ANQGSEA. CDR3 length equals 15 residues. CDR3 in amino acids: CSVEGWDRVSYGYTF. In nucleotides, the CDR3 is TGCAGCGTTGAAGGGTGGGACAGGGTGAGCTATGGCTACACCTTC.

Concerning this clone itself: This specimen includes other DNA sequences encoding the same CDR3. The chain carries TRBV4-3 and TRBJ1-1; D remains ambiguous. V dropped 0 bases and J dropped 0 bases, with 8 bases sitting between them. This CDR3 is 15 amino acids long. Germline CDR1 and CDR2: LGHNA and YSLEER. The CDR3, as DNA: TGCGCCAGCAGCCAAGATAGGGCCATGAACACTGAAGCTTTCTTT. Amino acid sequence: CASSQDRAMNTEAFF.